Below are 6 T cell receptor beta chains sequenced from a single sample in a study of Ad26.COV2.S vaccination and SARS-CoV-2 variants. Data came from immunoSEQ multiplex PCR; TCRdb stores just in-frame clones and leaves some out. The repertoire has over 85,000 clones, more than 70% of them found once; the top ten carry 15% to 20%. This specimen consisted of peripheral blood, obtained after recovery from COVID-19. The receptors come from a human donor who had recovered from COVID-19.

The V gene is TRBV7-7, the J gene TRBJ2-7; 8 nucleotides align to TRBD2. This CDR3 spans 13 amino acids. Unmatched junction bases numbered 2, after V lost 2 bases and J lost 5 bases. Germline V gene sequence: CDR1 SSHAT, CDR2 FNYEAQ (reference sequence). CDR3 in amino acids: CASSLREGNEQYF. The CDR3 nucleotides are TGTGCCAGCAGCTTACGGGAGGGCAACGAGCAGTACTTC.

CDR3 region: CSVRGLAGEVDTQYF. As DNA, the CDR3 is TGCAGCGTTCGAGGACTAGCGGGAGAGGTAGATACGCAGTATTTT. The V and J genes are TRBV29-1 and TRBJ2-3; 13 nucleotides agree with TRBD2. Germline V gene lookup returns CDR1 SQVTM and CDR2 ANQGSEA. Unmatched junction bases numbered 7, after V lost 5 bases and J lost 5 bases. This CDR3 contains 15 residues.

The gene calls are TRBV20-1 and TRBJ1-1; D unresolved. With 3 bases removed from V and 1 base from J, the gap between germline ends came to 9 bases. From germline, CDR1 is DFQATT and CDR2 SNEGSKA (reference sequence). The CDR3 is 13 residues long. DNA for the CDR3: TGCAGTGCTAGTTTGTATGAGAACACTGAAGCTTTCTTT. This translates into CSASLYENTEAFF.

The chain is built from TRBV28 and TRBJ2-7; unclear D gene. CDR1 is MDHEN and CDR2 is SYDVKM in the germline V gene. CDR3 length: 12 amino acids. The germline V and J ends were trimmed by 8 bases and 3 bases, with 11 bases remaining between them. Here the CDR3 DNA reads TGTGCCAGCGGTGCTTGGAACTACGAGCAGTACTTC. Residues: CASGAWNYEQYF.

V is TRBV4-3 and J is TRBJ2-3; D may be TRBD2 (6 bases). There are 16 residues in the CDR3. CDR1 LGHNA and CDR2 YSLEER come from the germline V gene. V lost 1 base and J 1 base, leaving 12 bases between the germline ends. This CDR3 is CASSQGAGRGTDTQYF. The CDR3 nucleotides read TGCGCCAGCAGCCAAGGAGCGGGTAGGGGCACAGATACGCAGTATTTT.

The chain has TRBV27 and TRBJ1-2, with 8 positions matching TRBD1. This CDR3 contains 18 residues. V shed 4 bases, J shed 8 bases, and the junction held 21 bases outside the gene matches. Germline CDR1 reads MNHEY; CDR2 reads SMNVEV (reference sequence). The CDR3 DNA reads TGTGCCAGCAGTTCTCTCCTGGACAGGGTAGATACAGTAGAGGGCTACACCTTC. Protein sequence: CASSSLLDRVDTVEGYTF.